This T cell receptor beta chain was recovered during a study of blood T cell repertoires in COVID-19. Study in general: Whether acute or convalescent, the COVID-19 samples came from the United States, Italy and Spain. Sources were T cells, B-cell-depleted T cells, or PBMCs; the material itself was cDNA or gDNA.

CDR1 is MNHEY, CDR2 SMNVEV, per germline (reference sequence). The V end lost 5 bases, the J end lost 0 bases, and 16 bases lay between the germline ends. CDR3 length: 16 amino acids. As handled by the study authors: Reference gene primer amplification gave estimated nucleated cell counts. Some clones are missing from TCRdb's copy, which holds only in-frame ones; the method was immunoSEQ multiplex PCR. That table gives V, J and clone size, and the DNA gave D and trimming. The table shows 65,000 or so clones, with 90% occurring only once. The specimen was peripheral blood. This TCR derives from a man aged 60-69 years with acute or convalescent COVID-19. The chain combines TRBV27 with TRBJ1-1; D not certain. CDR3 bases: TGTGCCAGCAGTAGGATTGGCGGAATCATGAACACTGAAGCTTTCTTT. Translated: CASSRIGGIMNTEAFF.